This TCR beta chain was identified during a study of blood T cell repertoires in COVID-19. This CDR3 spans 13 amino acids. Trimming cost V 5 bases and J 6 bases, with 13 bases left between them. Germline V gives CDR1 MNHEY, CDR2 SVGAGI. Method: immunoSEQ multiplex PCR; TCRdb's copy keeps in-frame clones and lacks some. The sample has roughly 240,000 clones, roughly 86% seen once. The count of this clone is one. The clonotype originates from a woman aged 25-40 years with acute COVID-19. The sequenced sample consisted of PBMCs or T cells enriched from blood (not recorded which). The chain combines TRBV6-5 with TRBJ1-1; TRBD1 might be the D (5 bases). CDR3 residues: CASSTPGTAEAFF. The CDR3 DNA is TGTGCCAGCAGTACCCCCGGGACTGCTGAAGCTTTCTTT.